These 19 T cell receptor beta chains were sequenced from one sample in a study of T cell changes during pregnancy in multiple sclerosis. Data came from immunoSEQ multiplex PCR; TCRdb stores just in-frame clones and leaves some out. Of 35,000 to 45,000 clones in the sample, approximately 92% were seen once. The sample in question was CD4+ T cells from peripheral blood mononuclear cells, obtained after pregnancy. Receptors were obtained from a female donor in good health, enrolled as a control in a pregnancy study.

CDR3 sequence reads: CASRTSGNNEQFF. Written as DNA, the CDR3 is TGTGCCAGTAGGACCTCGGGTAACAATGAGCAGTTCTTC. The gene calls are TRBV19 and TRBJ2-1; D gene ambiguous. V was trimmed by 6 bases and J by 5 bases, leaving 11 bases between them. Germline V CDR1 and CDR2: LNHDA, SQIVND (reference sequence). The CDR3 is 13 residues long.

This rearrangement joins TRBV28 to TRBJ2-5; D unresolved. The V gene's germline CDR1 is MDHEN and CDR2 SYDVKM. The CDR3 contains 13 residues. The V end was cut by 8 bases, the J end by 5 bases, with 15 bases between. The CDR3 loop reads CASGENNEETQYF. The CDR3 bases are TGTGCCAGCGGAGAGAATAACGAGGAGACCCAGTACTTC.

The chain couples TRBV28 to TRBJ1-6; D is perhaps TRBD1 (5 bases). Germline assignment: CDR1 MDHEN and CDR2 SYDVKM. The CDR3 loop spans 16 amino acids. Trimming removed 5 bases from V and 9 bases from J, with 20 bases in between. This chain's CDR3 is CASSPFRPGGRSPLHF. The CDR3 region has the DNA TGTGCCAGCAGTCCCTTTAGGCCCGGGGGACGTTCACCCCTCCACTTT. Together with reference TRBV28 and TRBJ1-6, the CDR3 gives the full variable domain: DVKVTQSSRYLVKRTGEKVFLECVQDMDHENMFWYRQDPGLGLRLIYFSYDVKMKEKGDIPEGYSVSREKKERFSLILESASTNQTSMYLCASSPFRPGGRSPLHFGNGTRLTVT.

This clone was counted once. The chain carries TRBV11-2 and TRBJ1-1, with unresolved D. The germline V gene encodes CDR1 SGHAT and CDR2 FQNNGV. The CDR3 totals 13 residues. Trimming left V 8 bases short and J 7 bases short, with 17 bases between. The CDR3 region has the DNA TGTGCCAGCGGCCGTATGGAGTTACATGAAGCTTTCTTT. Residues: CASGRMELHEAFF.

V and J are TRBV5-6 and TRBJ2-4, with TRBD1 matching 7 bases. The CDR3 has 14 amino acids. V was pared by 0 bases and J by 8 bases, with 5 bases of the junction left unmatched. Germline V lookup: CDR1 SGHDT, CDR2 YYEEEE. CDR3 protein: CASSLGGQRDIQYF. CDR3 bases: TGTGCCAGCAGCTTGGGGGGACAGAGAGACATTCAGTACTTC.

The CDR3 sequence is CASSLGQGGEAFF. The CDR3 nucleotides are TGTGCCAGCAGCTTAGGCCAGGGAGGGGAAGCTTTCTTT. This chain links TRBV7-8 with TRBJ1-1; possible D gene TRBD1, 5 bases. Germline V CDR1 and CDR2: SGHVS, FQNEAQ. The CDR3 spans 13 residues. Deletions cut 1 base from V and 8 bases from J, with 11 bases between. The full variable domain, in which reference TRBV7-8 and TRBJ1-1 provide the parts outside the CDR3, is GAGVSQSPRYKVAKRGQDVALRCDPISGHVSLFWYQQALGQGPEFLTYFQNEAQLDKSGLPSDRFFAERPEGSVSTLKIQRTQQEDSAVYLCASSLGQGGEAFFGQGTRLTVV.

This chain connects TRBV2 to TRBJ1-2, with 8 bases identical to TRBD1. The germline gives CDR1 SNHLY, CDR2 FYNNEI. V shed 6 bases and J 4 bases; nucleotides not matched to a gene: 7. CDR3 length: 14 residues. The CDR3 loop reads CASRGDRTPYGYTF. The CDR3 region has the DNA TGTGCCAGCAGGGGGGACAGGACTCCCTATGGCTACACCTTC.

The CDR3 loop reads CASESRGEWTRQPQHF. The CDR3 DNA is TGTGCCAGCGAGTCTCGCGGGGAGTGGACCCGTCAGCCCCAGCATTTT. The gene calls are TRBV28 and TRBJ1-5; D is ambiguous. Germline V CDR1 and CDR2: MDHEN, SYDVKM. The V and J ends lost 8 bases and 6 bases respectively, with 23 bases between them. This CDR3 is built from 16 residues.

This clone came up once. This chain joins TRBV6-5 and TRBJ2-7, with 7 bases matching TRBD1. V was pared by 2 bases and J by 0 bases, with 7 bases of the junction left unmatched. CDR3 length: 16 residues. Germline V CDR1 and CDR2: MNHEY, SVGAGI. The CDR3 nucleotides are TGTGCCAGCAGTTACCTCGGACAGGAACTCTCCTACGAGCAGTACTTC. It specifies CASSYLGQELSYEQYF.

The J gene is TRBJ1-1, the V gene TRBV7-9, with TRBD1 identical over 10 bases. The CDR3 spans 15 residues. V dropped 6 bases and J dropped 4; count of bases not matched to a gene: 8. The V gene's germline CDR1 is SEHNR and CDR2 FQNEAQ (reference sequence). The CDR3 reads CASRLLGTGVTEAFF. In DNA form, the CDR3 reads TGTGCCAGCAGGTTACTCGGGACAGGGGTCACTGAAGCTTTCTTT.

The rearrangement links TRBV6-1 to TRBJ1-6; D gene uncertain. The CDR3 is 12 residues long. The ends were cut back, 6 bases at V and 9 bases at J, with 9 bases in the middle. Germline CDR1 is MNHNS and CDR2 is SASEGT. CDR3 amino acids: CASSPLSSPLHF. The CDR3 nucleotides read TGTGCCAGCAGCCCCCTTAGTTCACCCCTCCACTTT.

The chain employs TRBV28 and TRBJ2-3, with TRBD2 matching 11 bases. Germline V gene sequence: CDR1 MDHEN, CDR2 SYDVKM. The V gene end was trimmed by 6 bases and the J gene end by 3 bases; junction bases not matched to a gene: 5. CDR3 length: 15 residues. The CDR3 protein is CASRRLAGRTDTQYF. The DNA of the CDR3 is TGTGCCAGCAGAAGACTAGCGGGAAGGACAGATACGCAGTATTTT.

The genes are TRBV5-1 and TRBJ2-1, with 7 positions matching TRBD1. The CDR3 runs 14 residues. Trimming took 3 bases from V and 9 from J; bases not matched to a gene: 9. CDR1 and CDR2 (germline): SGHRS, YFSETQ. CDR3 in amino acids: CASSSGQIYGEQFF. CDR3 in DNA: TGCGCCAGCAGCTCGGGACAGATTTACGGTGAGCAGTTCTTC.

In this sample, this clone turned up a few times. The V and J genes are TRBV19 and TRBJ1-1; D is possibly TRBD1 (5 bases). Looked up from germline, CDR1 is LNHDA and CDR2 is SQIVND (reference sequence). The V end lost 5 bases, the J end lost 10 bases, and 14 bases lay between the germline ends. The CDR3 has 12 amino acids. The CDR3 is CASSLRGGAAFF. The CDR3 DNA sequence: TGTGCCAGTAGTCTCCGTGGAGGGGCAGCTTTCTTT.

The CDR3 here is CASSAEGALTGELFF. CDR3 nucleotides: TGTGCCAGCAGTGCTGAGGGGGCGCTAACCGGGGAGCTGTTTTTT. This sequence joins TRBV6-4 and TRBJ2-2; TRBD1 matches at 7 bases. V dropped 4 bases and J dropped 5; count of bases not matched to a gene: 7. The CDR3 is 15 amino acids. Germline loops: CDR1 MRHNA, CDR2 SNTAGT.

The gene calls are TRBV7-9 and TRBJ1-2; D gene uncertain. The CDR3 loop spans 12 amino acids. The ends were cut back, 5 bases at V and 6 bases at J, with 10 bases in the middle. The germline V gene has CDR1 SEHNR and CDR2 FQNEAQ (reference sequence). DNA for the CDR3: TGTGCCAGCAGCCCTCGCGGAGATGGCTACACCTTC. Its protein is CASSPRGDGYTF.

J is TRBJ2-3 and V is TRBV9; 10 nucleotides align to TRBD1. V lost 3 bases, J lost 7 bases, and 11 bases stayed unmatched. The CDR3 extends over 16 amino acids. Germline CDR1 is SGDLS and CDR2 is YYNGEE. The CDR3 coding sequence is TGTGCCAGCAGCGCACAGCCCGGGACAGGGGCAAATACGCAGTATTTT. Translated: CASSAQPGTGANTQYF.

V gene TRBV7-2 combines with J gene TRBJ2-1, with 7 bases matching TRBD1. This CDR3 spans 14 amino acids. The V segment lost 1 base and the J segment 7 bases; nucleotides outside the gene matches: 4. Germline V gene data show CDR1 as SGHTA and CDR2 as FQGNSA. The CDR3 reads CASSLESGGNEQFF. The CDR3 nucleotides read TGTGCCAGCAGCTTAGAATCAGGGGGAAATGAGCAGTTCTTC.

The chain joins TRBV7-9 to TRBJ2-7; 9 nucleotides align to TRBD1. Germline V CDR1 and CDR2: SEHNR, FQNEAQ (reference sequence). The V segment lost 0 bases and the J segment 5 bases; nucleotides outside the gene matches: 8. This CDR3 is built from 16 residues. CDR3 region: CASSLAKGDRVHEQYF. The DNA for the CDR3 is TGTGCCAGCAGCTTAGCGAAAGGGGACAGGGTCCACGAGCAGTACTTC.